This TCR beta chain was recovered during a study of blood T cell repertoires in COVID-19. At the level of the study: Both acute and convalescent COVID-19 samples were obtained from the United States, Italy and Spain. The cDNA or gDNA used as material had been derived from T cells, B-cell-depleted T cells, or PBMCs.

CDR3 size: 15 residues. Per the original methods: Reference gene primers were amplified, and this amplification served to estimate nucleated cell counts. TCRdb's copy holds only in-frame clones and misses some; the assay was immunoSEQ multiplex PCR. V and J calls and clone size are those listed in that table; D and trimming were worked out from the DNA. The sample records around 50,000 clones, roughly 80% being singletons. The sequenced sample consisted of peripheral blood. The gene calls are TRBV21-1 and TRBJ2-5; the D call in the table, TRBD2, was not verified against the DNA. TRBV21-1 counts as a pseudogene. This TCR was sampled from a human donor in a cohort sampled during active COVID-19. The CDR3 loop is CASPREGEDQETQYF. The CDR3 nucleotides are TGTGCCAGCCCGCGGGAAGGGGAGGACCAAGAGACCCAGTACTTC.